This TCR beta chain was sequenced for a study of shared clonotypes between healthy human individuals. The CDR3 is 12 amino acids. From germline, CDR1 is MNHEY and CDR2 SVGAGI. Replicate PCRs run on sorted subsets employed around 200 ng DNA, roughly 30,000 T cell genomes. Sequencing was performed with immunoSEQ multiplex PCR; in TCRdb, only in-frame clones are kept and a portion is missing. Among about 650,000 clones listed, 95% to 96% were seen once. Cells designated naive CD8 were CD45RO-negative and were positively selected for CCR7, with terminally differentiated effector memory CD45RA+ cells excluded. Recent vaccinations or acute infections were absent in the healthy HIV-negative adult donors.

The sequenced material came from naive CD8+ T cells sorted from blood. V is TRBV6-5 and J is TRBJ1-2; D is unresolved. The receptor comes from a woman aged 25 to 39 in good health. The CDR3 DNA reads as TGTGCAGGCAGTGCCTGGTCGGGAGGCTACACCTTC. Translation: CAGSAWSGGYTF.